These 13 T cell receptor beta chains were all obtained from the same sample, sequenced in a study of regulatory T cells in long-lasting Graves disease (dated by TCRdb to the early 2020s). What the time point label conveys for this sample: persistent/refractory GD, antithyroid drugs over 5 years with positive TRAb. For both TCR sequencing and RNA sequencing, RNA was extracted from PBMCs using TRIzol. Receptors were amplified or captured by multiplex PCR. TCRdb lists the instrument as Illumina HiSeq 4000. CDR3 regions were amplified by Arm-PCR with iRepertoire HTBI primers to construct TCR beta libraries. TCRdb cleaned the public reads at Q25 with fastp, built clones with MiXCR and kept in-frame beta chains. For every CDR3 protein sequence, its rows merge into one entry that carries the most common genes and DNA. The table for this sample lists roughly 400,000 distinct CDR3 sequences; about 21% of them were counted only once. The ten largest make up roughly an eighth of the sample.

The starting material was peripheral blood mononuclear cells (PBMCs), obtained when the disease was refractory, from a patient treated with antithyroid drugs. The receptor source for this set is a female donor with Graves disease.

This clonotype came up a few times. The CDR3 DNA sequence: TGTGCCAGCAGTTTGTTCCCTCGCAAAACTAATGAAAAACTGTTTTTT. Its protein product is CASSLFPRKTNEKLFF. The chain joins TRBV6-2 or TRBV6-3 to TRBJ1-4; D call uncertain. In germline, CDR1 is MNHEY, CDR2 SVGEGT. This CDR3 contains 16 residues. The ends were cut back, 4 bases at V and 1 base at J, with 13 bases in the middle.

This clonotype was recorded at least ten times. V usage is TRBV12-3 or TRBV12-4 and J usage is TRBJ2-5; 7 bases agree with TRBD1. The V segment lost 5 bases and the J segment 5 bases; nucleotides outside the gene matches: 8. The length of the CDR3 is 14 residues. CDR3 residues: CASSPNRGRETQYF. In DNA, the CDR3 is TGTGCCAGCAGTCCGAACAGGGGAAGGGAGACCCAGTACTTC.

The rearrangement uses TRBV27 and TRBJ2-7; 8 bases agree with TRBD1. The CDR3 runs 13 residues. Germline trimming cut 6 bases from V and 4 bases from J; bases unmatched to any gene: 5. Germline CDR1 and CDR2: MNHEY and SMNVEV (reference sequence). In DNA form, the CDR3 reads TGTGCCAGCAGCTATGACAGGGGTTACGAGCAGTACTTC. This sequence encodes CASSYDRGYEQYF.

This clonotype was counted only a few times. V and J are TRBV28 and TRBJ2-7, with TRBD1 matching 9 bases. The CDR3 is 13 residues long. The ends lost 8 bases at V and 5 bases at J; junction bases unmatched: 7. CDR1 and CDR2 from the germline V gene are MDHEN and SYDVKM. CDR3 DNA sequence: TGTGCCAGCCTACAGGGGGCGGTCGACGAGCAGTACTTC. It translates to CASLQGAVDEQYF.

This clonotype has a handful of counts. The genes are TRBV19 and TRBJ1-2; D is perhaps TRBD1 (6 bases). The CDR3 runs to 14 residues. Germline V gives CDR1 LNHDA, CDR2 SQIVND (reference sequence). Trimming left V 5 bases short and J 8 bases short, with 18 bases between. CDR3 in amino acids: CASSGTGRGGGYTF. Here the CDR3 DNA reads TGTGCCAGTAGTGGAACAGGGAGGGGTGGGGGCTACACCTTC. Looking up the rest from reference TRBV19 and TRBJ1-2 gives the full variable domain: DGGITQSPKYLFRKEGQNVTLSCEQNLNHDAMYWYRQDPGQGLRLIYYSQIVNDFQKGDIAEGYSVSREKKESFPLTVTSAQKNPTAFYLCASSGTGRGGGYTFGSGTRLTVV.

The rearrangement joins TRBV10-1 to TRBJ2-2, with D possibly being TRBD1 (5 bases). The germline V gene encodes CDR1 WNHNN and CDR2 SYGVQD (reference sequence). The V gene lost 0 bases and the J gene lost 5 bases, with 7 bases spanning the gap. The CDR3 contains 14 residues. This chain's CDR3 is CASSESGRTGELFF. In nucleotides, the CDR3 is TGCGCCAGCAGTGAGTCGGGGCGGACCGGGGAGCTGTTTTTT.

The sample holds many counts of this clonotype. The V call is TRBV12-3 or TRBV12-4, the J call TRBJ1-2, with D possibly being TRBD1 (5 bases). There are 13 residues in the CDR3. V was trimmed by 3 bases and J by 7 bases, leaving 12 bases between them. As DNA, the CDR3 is TGTGCCAGCAGTTTGCCAGGGAGGTCTGGCTACACCTTC. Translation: CASSLPGRSGYTF.

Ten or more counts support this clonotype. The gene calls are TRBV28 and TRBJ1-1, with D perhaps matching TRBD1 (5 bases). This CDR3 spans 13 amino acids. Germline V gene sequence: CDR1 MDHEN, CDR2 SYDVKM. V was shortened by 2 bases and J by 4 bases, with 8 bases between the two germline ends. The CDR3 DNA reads TGTGCCAGCAGTTTACAGGGTCCCACTGAAGCTTTCTTT. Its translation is CASSLQGPTEAFF.

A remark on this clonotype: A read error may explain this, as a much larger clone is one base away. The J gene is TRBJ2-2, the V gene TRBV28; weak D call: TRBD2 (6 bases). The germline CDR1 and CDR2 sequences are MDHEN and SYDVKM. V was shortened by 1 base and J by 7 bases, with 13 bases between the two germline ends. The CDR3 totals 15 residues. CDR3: CASSLLAGPYGELFF. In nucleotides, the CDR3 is TGTGCCAGCAGTTTATTGGCGGGGCCATACGGGGAGCTGTTTTTT.

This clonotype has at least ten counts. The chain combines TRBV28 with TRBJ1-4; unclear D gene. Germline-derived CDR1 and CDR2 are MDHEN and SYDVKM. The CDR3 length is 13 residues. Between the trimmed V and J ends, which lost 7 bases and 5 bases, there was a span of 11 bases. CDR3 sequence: CASKVGANEKLFF. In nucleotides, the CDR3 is TGTGCCAGCAAGGTCGGAGCAAATGAAAAACTGTTTTTT.

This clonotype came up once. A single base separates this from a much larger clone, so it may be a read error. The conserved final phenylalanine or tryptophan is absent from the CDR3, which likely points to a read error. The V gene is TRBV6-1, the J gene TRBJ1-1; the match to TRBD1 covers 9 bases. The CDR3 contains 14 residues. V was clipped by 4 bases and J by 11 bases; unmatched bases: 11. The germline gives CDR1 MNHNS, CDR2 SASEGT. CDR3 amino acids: CASSGGQGSETAFL. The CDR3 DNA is TGTGCCAGCAGTGGTGGACAGGGGTCAGAGACGGCTTTCCTT.

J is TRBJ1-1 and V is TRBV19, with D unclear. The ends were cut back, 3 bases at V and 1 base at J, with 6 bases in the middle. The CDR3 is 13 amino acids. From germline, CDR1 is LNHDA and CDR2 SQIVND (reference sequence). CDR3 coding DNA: TGTGCCAGTAGTATCAACGGGAACACTGAAGCTTTCTTT. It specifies CASSINGNTEAFF.

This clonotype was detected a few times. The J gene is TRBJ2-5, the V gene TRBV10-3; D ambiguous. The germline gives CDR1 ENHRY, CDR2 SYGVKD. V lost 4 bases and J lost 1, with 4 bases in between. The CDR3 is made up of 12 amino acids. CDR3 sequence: CAISGVQETQYF. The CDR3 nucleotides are TGTGCCATCAGTGGAGTCCAAGAGACCCAGTACTTC.